Below, 30 T cell receptor beta chains from the same sample are listed, as sequenced in a study of CD8+CD57+ T cells in acquired aplastic anemia. Profiling that covered TCR beta VDJ and CDR3 relied on genomic DNA as its template. TCRdb reprocessed the reads with MiXCR, giving one entry per CDR3 protein. Here the sample spans about 130,000 distinct CDR3 sequences, 48% being singletons. Sequencing used sorted CD4+, CD8+, or CD8+CD57+ T cells (not recorded which) from PBMCs. The receptors were gathered from a human donor in good health, serving as a control.

This clonotype was counted between two and nine times. V and J are TRBV9 and TRBJ1-2, with D tentatively TRBD1 (5 bases). This CDR3 is 13 amino acids long. Trimming removed 5 bases at V and 2 bases at J, with 10 bases between. From germline, CDR1 is SGDLS and CDR2 YYNGEE. CDR3: CASSPRDNYGYTF. The CDR3 bases are TGTGCCAGCAGTCCCCGGGACAACTATGGCTACACCTTC.

This clonotype was seen more than once but under ten times. The gene calls are TRBV9 and TRBJ2-7, with D maybe TRBD1 (5 bases). The V end lost 0 bases, the J end lost 3 bases, and 13 bases lay between the germline ends. Germline V gene lookup returns CDR1 SGDLS and CDR2 YYNGEE. The CDR3 sequence is 15 residues long. The CDR3 region is CASSVDAGSVYEQYF. CDR3 sequence (DNA): TGTGCCAGCAGCGTAGATGCAGGGTCGGTCTACGAGCAGTACTTC. The variable domain in full, with the rest retrieved from reference TRBV9 and TRBJ2-7, is DSGVTQTPKHLITATGQRVTLRCSPRSGDLSVYWYQQSLDQGLQFLIQYYNGEERAKGNILERFSAQQFPDLHSELNLSSLELGDSALYFCASSVDAGSVYEQYFGPGTRLTVT.

The genes are TRBV10-3 and TRBJ1-1; D ambiguous. Germline V CDR1 and CDR2: ENHRY, SYGVKD. The CDR3 contains 13 residues. V was clipped by 6 bases and J by 7 bases, with 15 bases between them. This CDR3 is CAISSSSIYEAFF. CDR3 nucleotide sequence: TGTGCCATCAGCTCAAGCAGTATTTATGAAGCTTTCTTT.

This clonotype has at least ten counts. The V call is TRBV12-3 or TRBV12-4, the J call TRBJ1-3; tentative D call: TRBD1 (5 bases). V lost 5 bases and J lost 0, with 17 bases in between. CDR3 length: 17 amino acids. For the CDR3, the DNA is TGTGCCAGCAGTCCAAGGACGGGGGGGAACTCTGGAAACACCATATATTTT. Its protein product is CASSPRTGGNSGNTIYF.

This clonotype was counted ten times or more. The rearrangement joins TRBV11-3 to TRBJ2-5; a weak D match, TRBD2 (7 bases). Trimming stripped 2 bases from V and 3 bases from J, with 16 bases between. CDR3 length: 16 amino acids. Germline assignment: CDR1 SGHNT and CDR2 YENEEA. CDR3 in DNA: TGTGCCAGCAGCTTAAGGGGAGGGGGGTATAAAGAGACCCAGTACTTC. It encodes CASSLRGGGYKETQYF.

Many counts were recorded for this clonotype. The chain joins TRBV9 to TRBJ2-2; D possibly corresponds to TRBD2 (5 bases). Germline CDR1 SGDLS, CDR2 YYNGEE. The CDR3 covers 16 residues. Between the trimmed V and J ends, which lost 0 bases and 8 bases, there was a span of 17 bases. The CDR3 loop is CASSVAPRAWEGELFF. CDR3 bases: TGTGCCAGCAGCGTAGCCCCGAGGGCTTGGGAGGGGGAGCTGTTTTTT.

The chain recombines TRBV2 with TRBJ1-5; D gene uncertain. The V gene's germline CDR1 is SNHLY and CDR2 FYNNEI. V was pared by 7 bases and J by 5 bases, with 12 bases between. This CDR3 region has 13 residues. CDR3: CASNRRGYQPQHF. The CDR3 nucleotides read TGTGCCAGCAATAGACGGGGATATCAGCCCCAGCATTTT. The variable domain in full, completed from reference TRBV2 and TRBJ1-5, reads EPEVTQTPSHQVTQMGQEVILRCVPISNHLYFYWYRQILGQKVEFLVSFYNNEISEKSEIFDDQFSVERPDGSNFTLKIRSTKLEDSAMYFCASNRRGYQPQHFGDGTRLSIL.

This clonotype was recorded many times. The chain links TRBV18 to TRBJ2-6, with D possibly TRBD1 on 5 matching bases. The germline V gene encodes CDR1 KGHSH and CDR2 LQKENI. V shed 3 bases and J shed 0 bases, with 6 bases lying between them. The CDR3 spans 15 residues. This CDR3 is CASSPQGSGANVLTF. As DNA, the CDR3 is TGTGCCAGCTCACCGCAGGGCTCTGGGGCCAACGTCCTGACTTTC.

Notes on this clonotype: Because it lacks the conserved phenylalanine or tryptophan at the end, this CDR3 is likely a read error. The rearrangement joins TRBV5-1 to TRBJ1-1; 10 bases align to TRBD1. CDR1 is SGHRS and CDR2 is YFSETQ in the germline V gene. V shed 4 bases, J shed 6 bases, and the junction held 6 bases outside the gene matches. The CDR3 has 14 amino acids. The CDR3 nucleotides read TGCGCCAGCAGCCCAGGGACAGGGGTTGCTGAAGCTTTCTCT. It codes for CASSPGTGVAEAFS.

Regarding this clonotype: This sequence may be a read error, since a much larger clone differs from it by one base. The rearrangement uses TRBV6-2 or TRBV6-3 and TRBJ2-7, with 9 bases fitting TRBD2. The V segment lost 4 bases and the J segment 0 bases; nucleotides outside the gene matches: 13. CDR3 length equals 18 residues. CDR1 and CDR2 (germline): MNHEY, SVGEGT. Here the CDR3 DNA reads TGTGCCAGCAGTTCGCCCGGACTAGCGAGGGATTACTCCTACGAGCAGTACTTC. Protein sequence: CASSSPGLARDYSYEQYF.

This sequence joins TRBV7-8 and TRBJ2-7; D unclear. There are 12 residues in the CDR3. Trimming removed 6 bases at V and 7 bases at J, with 13 bases between. From germline, CDR1 is SGHVS and CDR2 FQNEAQ. The CDR3 bases are TGTGCCAGCAGGAGGTCGGCCACGGAGCAGTACTTC. It translates to CASRRSATEQYF.

In its sample, this clonotype was seen many times. The chain joins TRBV6-2 or TRBV6-3 to TRBJ2-7; D is unresolved. The CDR3 extends over 12 amino acids. Germline CDR1 is MNHEY and CDR2 is SVGEGT. The V gene lost 2 bases and the J gene lost 3 bases, with 5 bases spanning the gap. The CDR3 coding sequence is TGTGCCAGCAGTTACGTGGGCTACGAGCAGTACTTC. It is translated as CASSYVGYEQYF.

The table lists this clonotype with a count of one. The chain recombines TRBV2 with TRBJ2-7; 12 bases match TRBD1. J was trimmed by 4 bases and V by 6 bases; bases with no gene match: 4. The CDR3 covers 14 residues. Germline CDR1 SNHLY, CDR2 FYNNEI. CDR3 DNA sequence: TGTGCCAGCAGCGGGACAGGGGGCATGTACGAGCAGTACTTC. This codes for CASSGTGGMYEQYF.

This clonotype counts as medium-sized. A junction boundary mismatches the germline segment, possibly from a read error. The chain couples TRBV2 to TRBJ1-1; the D is unclear. The CDR3 spans 11 residues. CDR1 is SNHLY, CDR2 FYNNEI, per germline. The CDR3 DNA is TGTGCCAGCAGTGTAGACACGGAAGCTTTCTTT. This encodes CASSVDTEAFF.

This clonotype was found once. Since the CDR3 does not end with the conserved phenylalanine or tryptophan, this likely comes from a read error. V is TRBV19 and J is TRBJ1-2, with TRBD1 identical over 7 bases. CDR1 and CDR2 (germline): LNHDA, SQIVND (reference sequence). The CDR3 loop spans 16 amino acids. V was pared by 5 bases and J by 7 bases, with 16 bases of the junction left unmatched. Here the CDR3 DNA reads TGTGCCAGTAGTCCGGAGAGACAGGGCCCATTAGGTGGCTACACCCTC. This codes for CASSPERQGPLGGYTL.

The chain combines TRBV11-2 with TRBJ1-2; D not resolved. The CDR3 is made up of 14 amino acids. V was trimmed by 4 bases and J by 4 bases, leaving 13 bases between them. Germline lookup yields CDR1 SGHAT and CDR2 FQNNGV. The CDR3 loop is CASSSQGHSYGYTF. The DNA of the CDR3 is TGTGCCAGCAGCTCACAAGGGCATAGCTATGGCTACACCTTC. Combining the CDR3 with reference TRBV11-2 and TRBJ1-2 gives the whole variable domain EAGVAQSPRYKIIEKRQSVAFWCNPISGHATLYWYQQILGQGPKLLIQFQNNGVVDDSQLPKDRFSAERLKGVDSTLKIQPAKLEDSAVYLCASSSQGHSYGYTFGSGTRLTVV.

Remarks on this clonotype: It may be a read error: a sequence one base away is much more abundant. The rearrangement joins TRBV5-1 to TRBJ1-5, with D possibly matching TRBD1 (5 bases). This CDR3 comprises 15 residues. The germline V gene encodes CDR1 SGHRS and CDR2 YFSETQ. This chain's CDR3 is CASSPGQGSNRPQHF. As DNA, the CDR3 is TGCGCCAGCAGCCCCGGGCAGGGCAGCAATCGGCCCCAGCATTTT.

This clonotype has ten or more counts. V and J are TRBV7-2 and TRBJ2-7, with D tentatively TRBD2 (6 bases). The V gene lost 5 bases and the J gene lost 1 base, with 21 bases spanning the gap. Germline V gives CDR1 SGHTA, CDR2 FQGNSA. The CDR3 consists of 17 residues. In nucleotides, the CDR3 is TGTGCCAGCAGCCTGCGAGGGCAGACTAGGGCTTCCTACGAGCAGTACTTC. Amino acid sequence: CASSLRGQTRASYEQYF.

There are many counts of this clonotype. The rearrangement joins TRBV20-1 to TRBJ1-1, with D perhaps matching TRBD1 (5 bases). V lost 4 bases to trimming and J lost 6 bases, with 18 bases between them. Germline CDR1 and CDR2: DFQATT and SNEGSKA (reference sequence). This CDR3 region has 14 residues. The CDR3 sequence is CSATPGRGSSEAFF. The CDR3 region has the DNA TGCAGTGCTACTCCAGGGCGTGGTTCCTCTGAAGCTTTCTTT.

The chain carries TRBV2 and TRBJ2-1; 11 bases match TRBD1. CDR1 is SNHLY, CDR2 FYNNEI, per germline. CDR3 length: 15 amino acids. The trim removed 6 bases at V and 5 bases at J, leaving 6 bases unmatched. The CDR3 loop reads CASRADRGRDNEQFF. CDR3 in DNA: TGTGCCAGCAGGGCGGACAGGGGGCGCGACAATGAGCAGTTCTTC.

This clonotype came up once. A much larger clonotype is one base distant, so this may be a read error. The chain links TRBV9 to TRBJ2-3; 16 bases align to TRBD2. Germline lookup yields CDR1 SGDLS and CDR2 YYNGEE. CDR3 length: 19 amino acids. The V and J ends lost 3 bases and 8 bases, in that order; junction bases with no gene match: 15. CDR3 residues: CASSAGTSGGAGFRGTQYF. The CDR3 DNA follows: TGTGCCAGCAGCGCCGGGACTAGCGGGGGGGCTGGTTTTCGAGGTACGCAGTATTTT.

As regards this clonotype: The junction differs from germline at one of its ends, possibly a read error. The rearrangement uses TRBV10-3 and TRBJ2-1; 8 bases line up with TRBD1. Per the germline V gene, CDR1 is ENHRY and CDR2 is SYGVKD. The CDR3 contains 13 residues. The CDR3 DNA is TGTGCCATCGGACAGGGCTCCTACAGTGAGCAGTTCTTC. Its translation is CAIGQGSYSEQFF.

This chain links TRBV2 with TRBJ1-2; D might be TRBD1 (6 bases). V was shortened by 5 bases and J by 4 bases, with 11 bases between the two germline ends. This CDR3 is built from 13 residues. CDR1 and CDR2 (germline): SNHLY, FYNNEI. CDR3 DNA: TGTGCCAGCAGTATGGACAGCCGCTATGGCTACACCTTC. Protein: CASSMDSRYGYTF.

On this clonotype itself: A much larger clonotype is one base distant, so this may be a read error. The rearrangement uses TRBV7-7 and TRBJ2-2; the match to TRBD1 covers 11 bases. CDR1 and CDR2 from the germline V gene are SSHAT and FNYEAQ (reference sequence). The CDR3 has 15 residues. The chain's CDR3 is CASSTGQGATGELSF. CDR3 in DNA: TGTGCCAGCAGTACAGGACAGGGGGCGACCGGGGAGCTGTCTTTT. Variable domain in full (rest from reference TRBV7-7 and TRBJ2-2): GAGVSQSPRYKVTKRGQDVTLRCDPISSHATLYWYQQALGQGPEFLTYFNYEAQPDKSGLPSDRFSAERPEGSISTLTIQRTEQRDSAMYRCASSTGQGATGELSFGEGSRLTVL.

This sequence joins TRBV7-9 and TRBJ2-5; the D gene could be TRBD1 or TRBD2 (5 bases each). Germline V CDR1 and CDR2: SEHNR, FQNEAQ (reference sequence). The CDR3 totals 13 residues. V dropped 5 bases and J dropped 5 bases, with 12 bases sitting between them. CDR3 region: CASSGRDGETQYF. CDR3 DNA: TGTGCCAGCAGCGGCCGGGACGGTGAGACCCAGTACTTC.

This chain uses TRBV7-3 with TRBJ2-7, with 7 bases matching TRBD1. The CDR3 sequence is 15 residues long. Looked up from germline, CDR1 is SGHTA and CDR2 is FQGTGA. The V and J ends lost 4 bases and 4 bases, in that order; junction bases with no gene match: 10. The CDR3 spells CASSSRGQRFYEQYF. The CDR3 bases are TGTGCCAGCAGCTCGAGGGGACAGAGATTTTACGAGCAGTACTTC.

This clonotype was detected a few times. The rearrangement uses TRBV15 and TRBJ2-1, with 9 bases lining up with TRBD2. Germline V gene data show CDR1 as LNHNV and CDR2 as YYDKDF (reference sequence). With 5 bases clipped from V and 2 bases from J, the junction kept 4 bases outside the gene matches. CDR3 length equals 15 residues. The CDR3 nucleotides read TGTGCCACCAGCCTTGCGGGGGGGACCTACAATGAGCAGTTCTTC. Protein product: CATSLAGGTYNEQFF.

This rearrangement joins TRBV5-5 to TRBJ1-5; 7 nucleotides align to TRBD1. J was trimmed by 4 bases and V by 4 bases; bases with no gene match: 8. The CDR3 consists of 15 residues. Germline loops: CDR1 SGHKS, CDR2 YYEKEE (reference sequence). The CDR3 sequence: CASSAGQNLNQPQHF. The DNA of the CDR3 is TGTGCCAGCAGCGCGGGACAGAACCTAAATCAGCCCCAGCATTTT.

This clonotype was seen many times. V and J are TRBV12-5 and TRBJ2-5; 8 nucleotides line up with TRBD1. The CDR3 has 14 amino acids. The V gene end was trimmed by 4 bases and the J gene end by 5 bases; junction bases not matched to a gene: 6. Germline V gene lookup returns CDR1 LGHNT and CDR2 FRNRAP. The CDR3 DNA reads as TGTGCTAGTGGTTCGGGGACAGGCAGGGAGACCCAGTACTTC. This codes for CASGSGTGRETQYF.

This clonotype was recorded only once. The rearrangement uses TRBV25-1 and TRBJ2-7, with 8 nucleotides matching TRBD1. Looked up from germline, CDR1 is MGHDK and CDR2 is SYGVNS. CDR3 length equals 13 residues. V lost 7 bases to trimming and J lost 3 bases; unmatched junction nucleotides: 5. DNA of the CDR3: TGTGCCAGCACCGGGACAGGAATCTACGAGCAGTACTTC. It translates to CASTGTGIYEQYF.